Detailed here is one T cell receptor beta chain. Its matching antigen is unknown. This entry belongs to a study of T cell responses to AZD1222 COVID-19 vaccine. Notes on the study in general: Donors were mostly white British, more females; clonal diversity possibly underestimated. Regions 160-218 and 743-854 dominated among vaccine-associated CD4 TCRs spanning spike. Unmutated variant regions are reportedly targeted by nearly half of spike-specific TCRs.

Clones were sequenced by immunoSEQ multiplex PCR, and TCRdb holds only the in-frame ones, with some missing. Found here are about 110,000 clones, 80% to 90% of them singletons; the top ten hold 40% to 55%. This CDR3 region has 14 residues. V shed 6 bases and J 5 bases; nucleotides not matched to a gene: 7. Germline loops: CDR1 SEHNR, CDR2 FQNEAQ (reference sequence). The sequence was collected from an adult who received the AZD1222 COVID-19 vaccine. Specimen: peripheral blood, collected 28 days after the second AZD1222 dose. The chain is built from TRBV7-9 and TRBJ1-1, with TRBD1 matching over 9 bases. The CDR3 is CASSGTGRGTEAFF. Here the CDR3 DNA reads TGTGCCAGCAGTGGGACAGGGAGAGGGACTGAAGCTTTCTTT. Full variable domain (outside the CDR3, taken from reference TRBV7-9 and TRBJ1-1): DTGVSQNPRHKITKRGQNVTFRCDPISEHNRLYWYRQTLGQGPEFLTYFQNEAQLEKSRLLSDRFSAERPKGSFSTLEIQRTEQGDSAMYLCASSGTGRGTEAFFGQGTRLTVV.